This T cell receptor beta chain was profiled in a study of Graves' ophthalmopathy and Graves' hyperthyroidism. A note on this clonotype: What it recognizes is unknown.

TCR beta CDR3 amplification used RNA transcripts. RT-PCR was first run with HTBI primers, then multiplex PCR in a second round. TCRdb re-derived calls from the multiplex PCR reads in MiXCR, one entry per CDR3 protein. The table shows about 740,000 distinct CDR3 sequences, with roughly 41% occurring only once. Overall study findings and caveats: Stable hyperthyroidism and ophthalmopathy were told apart by a 13-signature model, which achieved approximately 87% sensitivity and roughly 80% specificity.

The clonotype was recovered from an adult man with Graves' ophthalmopathy. The sample consisted of peripheral blood.

The CDR3 DNA sequence: TGTGCCAGCACCGTCGACATACGGCCCTACGAGCAGTACTTC. Protein product: CASTVDIRPYEQYF. The gene calls are TRBV6-2 or TRBV6-3 and TRBJ2-7; D ambiguous. Germline lookup yields CDR1 MNHEY and CDR2 SVGEGT. This CDR3 spans 14 amino acids. Trimming left V 7 bases short and J 2 bases short, with 15 bases between.